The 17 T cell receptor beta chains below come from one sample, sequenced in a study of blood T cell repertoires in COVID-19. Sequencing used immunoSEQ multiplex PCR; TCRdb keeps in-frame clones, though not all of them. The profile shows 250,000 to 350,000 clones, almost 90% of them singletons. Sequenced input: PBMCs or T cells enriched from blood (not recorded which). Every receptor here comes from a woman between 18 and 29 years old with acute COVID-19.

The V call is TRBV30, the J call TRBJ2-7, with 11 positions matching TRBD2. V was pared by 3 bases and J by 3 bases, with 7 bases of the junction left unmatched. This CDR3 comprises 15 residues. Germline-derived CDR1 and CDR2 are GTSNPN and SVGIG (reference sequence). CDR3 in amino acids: CAWRWNSGRDYEQYF. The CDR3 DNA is TGTGCCTGGAGGTGGAATAGCGGGAGGGACTACGAGCAGTACTTC.

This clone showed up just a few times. The DNA for the CDR3 is TGTGCCAGCAGCATACAGGGGGCAGGGGAGCAGTACTTC. This gives the protein CASSIQGAGEQYF. This chain joins TRBV11-1 and TRBJ2-7, with 9 bases identical to TRBD1. This CDR3 region has 13 residues. The germline V gene has CDR1 SGHAT and CDR2 FQDESV (reference sequence). V gave up 5 bases and J gave up 7 bases; unmatched junction bases: 6. The complete variable domain, with remaining parts taken from reference TRBV11-1 and TRBJ2-7, reads EAEVAQSPRYKITEKSQAVAFWCDPISGHATLYWYRQILGQGPELLVQFQDESVVDDSQLPKDRFSAERLKGVDSTLKIQPAELGDSAMYLCASSIQGAGEQYFGPGTRLTVT.

The CDR3 sequence is CASSRGHPRGKNIQYF. The CDR3 coding sequence is TGTGCCAGCAGCCGGGGACACCCACGCGGCAAAAACATTCAGTACTTC. This rearrangement joins TRBV14 to TRBJ2-4; TRBD1 is a possible D gene (6 bases). The germline CDR1 and CDR2 sequences are SGHDN and FVKESK. V shed 4 bases and J shed 3 bases, with 16 bases lying between them. The CDR3 is 16 amino acids.

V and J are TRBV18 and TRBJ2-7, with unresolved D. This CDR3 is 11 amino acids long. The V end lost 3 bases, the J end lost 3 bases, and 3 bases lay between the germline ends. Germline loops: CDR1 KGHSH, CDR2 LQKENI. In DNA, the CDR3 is TGTGCCAGCTCACCCGGCTACGAGCAGTACTTC. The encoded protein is CASSPGYEQYF.

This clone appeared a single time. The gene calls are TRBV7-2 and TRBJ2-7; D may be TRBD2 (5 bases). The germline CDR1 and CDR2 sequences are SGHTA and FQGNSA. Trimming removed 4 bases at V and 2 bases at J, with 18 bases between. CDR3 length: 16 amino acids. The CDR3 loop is CASSSNVGLQTYEQYF. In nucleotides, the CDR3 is TGTGCCAGCAGCTCCAACGTTGGACTCCAGACCTACGAGCAGTACTTC.

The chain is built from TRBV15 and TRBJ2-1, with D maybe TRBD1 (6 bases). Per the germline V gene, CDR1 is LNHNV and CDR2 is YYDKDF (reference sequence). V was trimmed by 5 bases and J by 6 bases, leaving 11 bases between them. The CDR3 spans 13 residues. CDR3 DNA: TGTGCCACCAGCGCAAACAGGGCCAATGAGCAGTTCTTC. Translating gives CATSANRANEQFF.

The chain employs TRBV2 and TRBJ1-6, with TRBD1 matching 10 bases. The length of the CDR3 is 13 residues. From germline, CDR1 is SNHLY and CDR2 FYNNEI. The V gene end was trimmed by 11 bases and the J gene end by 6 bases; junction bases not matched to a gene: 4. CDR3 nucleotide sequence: TGTGCCCGAAGGGACAGGGGTAATTCACCCCTCCACTTT. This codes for CARRDRGNSPLHF.

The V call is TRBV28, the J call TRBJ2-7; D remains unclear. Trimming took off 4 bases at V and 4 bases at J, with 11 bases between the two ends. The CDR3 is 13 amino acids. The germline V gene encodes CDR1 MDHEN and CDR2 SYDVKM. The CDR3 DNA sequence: TGTGCCAGCAGTTCTCTAACGGGTTACGAGCAGTACTTC. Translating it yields CASSSLTGYEQYF.

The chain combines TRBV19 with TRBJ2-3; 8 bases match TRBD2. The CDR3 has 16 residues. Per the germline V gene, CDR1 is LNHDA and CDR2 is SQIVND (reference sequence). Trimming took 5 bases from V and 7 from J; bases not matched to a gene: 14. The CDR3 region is CASSLHLAGLDNTQYF. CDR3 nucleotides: TGTGCCAGTAGTCTACATCTAGCGGGTCTAGATAATACGCAGTATTTT.

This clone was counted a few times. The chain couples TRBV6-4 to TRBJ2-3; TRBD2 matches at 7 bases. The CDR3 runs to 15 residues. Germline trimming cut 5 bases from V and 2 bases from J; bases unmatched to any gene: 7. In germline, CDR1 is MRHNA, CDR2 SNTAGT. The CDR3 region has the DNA TGTGCCAGCAGTCAAGGGCGGGAGCACACAGATACGCAGTATTTT. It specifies CASSQGREHTDTQYF.

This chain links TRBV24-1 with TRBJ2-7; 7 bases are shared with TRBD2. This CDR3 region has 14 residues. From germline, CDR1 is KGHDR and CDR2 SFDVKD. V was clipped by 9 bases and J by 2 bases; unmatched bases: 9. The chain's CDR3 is CATYCGRSAYEQYF. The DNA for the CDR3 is TGTGCCACCTATTGCGGGAGATCCGCCTACGAGCAGTACTTC.

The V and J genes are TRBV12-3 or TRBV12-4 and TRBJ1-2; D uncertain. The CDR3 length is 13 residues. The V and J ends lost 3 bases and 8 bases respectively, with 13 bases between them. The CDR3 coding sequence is TGTGCCAGCAGTTTCGGAGGGTCGGGGGGCTACACCTTC. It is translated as CASSFGGSGGYTF.

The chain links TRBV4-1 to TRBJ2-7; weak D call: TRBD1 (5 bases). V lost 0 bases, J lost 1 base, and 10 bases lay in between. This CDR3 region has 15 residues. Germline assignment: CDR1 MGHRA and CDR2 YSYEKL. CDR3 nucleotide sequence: TGCGCCAGCAGCCAAGAGCAGGGCAGTTCCTACGAGCAGTACTTC. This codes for CASSQEQGSSYEQYF.

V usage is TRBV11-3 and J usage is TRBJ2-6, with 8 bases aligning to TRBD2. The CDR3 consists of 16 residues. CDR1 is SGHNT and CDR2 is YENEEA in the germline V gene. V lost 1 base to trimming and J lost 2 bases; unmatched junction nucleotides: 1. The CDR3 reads CASSLGSGAGANVLTF. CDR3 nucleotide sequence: TGTGCCAGCAGCTTAGGTAGCGGGGCTGGGGCCAACGTCCTGACTTTC. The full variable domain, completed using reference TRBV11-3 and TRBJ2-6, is EAGVVQSPRYKIIEKKQPVAFWCNPISGHNTLYWYLQNLGQGPELLIRYENEEAVDDSQLPKDRFSAERLKGVDSTLKIQPAELGDSAVYLCASSLGSGAGANVLTFGAGSRLTVL.

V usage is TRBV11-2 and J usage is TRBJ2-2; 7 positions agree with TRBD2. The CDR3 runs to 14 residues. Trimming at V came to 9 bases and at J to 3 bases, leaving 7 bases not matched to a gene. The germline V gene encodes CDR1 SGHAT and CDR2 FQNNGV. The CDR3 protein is CASMLGRDTGELFF. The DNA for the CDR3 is TGTGCCAGTATGCTTGGGAGGGACACCGGGGAGCTGTTTTTT.

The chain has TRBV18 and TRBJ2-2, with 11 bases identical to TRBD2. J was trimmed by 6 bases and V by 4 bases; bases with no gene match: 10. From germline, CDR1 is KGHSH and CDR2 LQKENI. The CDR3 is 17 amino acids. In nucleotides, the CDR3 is TGTGCCAGCTCACGAAGGACCGGGACTAGCGGTGCCGGGGAGCTGTTTTTT. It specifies CASSRRTGTSGAGELFF.

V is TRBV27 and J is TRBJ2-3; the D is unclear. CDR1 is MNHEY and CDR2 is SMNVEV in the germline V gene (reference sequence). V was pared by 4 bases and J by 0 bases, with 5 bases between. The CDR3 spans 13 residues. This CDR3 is CASSSVSTDTQYF. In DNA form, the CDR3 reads TGTGCCAGCAGTTCGGTGAGCACAGATACGCAGTATTTT.